Listed here are 11 T cell receptor beta chains from one sample, sequenced in a study of T cells in Graves' hyperthyroidism and ophthalmopathy. TCR beta CDR3 region amplification was performed from RNA transcripts. Initially, a first-round RT-PCR of the TCR CDR3 employed the HTBI primer set. TCRdb re-called the multiplex PCR reads through MiXCR, storing one row per CDR3 protein. The sample contains 350,000 or so distinct CDR3 sequences, around a sixth of which appear only once. The sample was blood. The receptors derive from a woman aged 45-65 years with Graves' hyperthyroidism.

In its sample, this clonotype was seen a few times. This chain connects TRBV2 to TRBJ2-7; tentatively, D is TRBD1 or TRBD2 (5 bases each). Trimming removed 0 bases from V and 0 bases from J, with 12 bases in between. The CDR3 runs 16 residues. CDR1 is SNHLY, CDR2 FYNNEI, per germline. The CDR3 loop reads CASSEALGTISYEQYF. The CDR3 DNA is TGTGCCAGCAGTGAAGCGCTGGGGACGATCTCCTACGAGCAGTACTTC.

This clonotype was observed many times. This rearrangement joins TRBV20-1 to TRBJ2-7; D gene uncertain. This CDR3 region has 13 residues. Germline assignment: CDR1 DFQATT and CDR2 SNEGSKA (reference sequence). The V end was cut by 2 bases, the J end by 0 bases, with 8 bases between. The CDR3 sequence is CSARKGSSYEQYF. For the CDR3, the DNA is TGCAGTGCTAGAAAAGGCAGCTCCTACGAGCAGTACTTC.

This clonotype was counted at least ten times. V is TRBV5-1 and J is TRBJ1-6; weak D call: TRBD1 (5 bases). Between the trimmed V and J ends, which lost 5 bases and 8 bases, there was a span of 14 bases. The CDR3 has 14 residues. Germline assignment: CDR1 SGHRS and CDR2 YFSETQ. The CDR3 region is CASRRGARDSPLHF. The CDR3 DNA follows: TGCGCCAGCAGAAGGGGAGCTCGTGATTCACCCCTCCACTTT.

The rearrangement joins TRBV27 to TRBJ2-2; a weak D match, TRBD2 (6 bases). Germline CDR1 MNHEY, CDR2 SMNVEV (reference sequence). The CDR3 covers 16 residues. Trimming cost V 7 bases and J 2 bases, with 17 bases left between them. CDR3 region: CASIWVGGPNTGELFF. The CDR3 bases are TGTGCCAGCATCTGGGTGGGGGGACCTAACACCGGGGAGCTGTTTTTT.

In this sample, this clonotype turned up many times. The chain links TRBV20-1 to TRBJ1-1; 10 positions match TRBD1. V gave up 0 bases and J gave up 6 bases; unmatched junction bases: 7. Per the germline V gene, CDR1 is DFQATT and CDR2 is SNEGSKA (reference sequence). This CDR3 has 15 residues. CDR3 protein: CSARDRTGGFSEAFF. The CDR3 DNA is TGCAGTGCTAGAGACCGGACAGGGGGATTCTCTGAAGCTTTCTTT.

The V gene is TRBV6-2 or TRBV6-3, the J gene TRBJ2-5, with D possibly TRBD1 on 6 matching bases. This CDR3 has 13 residues. In germline, CDR1 is MNHEY, CDR2 SVGEGT. V was pared by 7 bases and J by 5 bases, with 14 bases between. CDR3 sequence (DNA): TGTGCCAGCAATATGAACAGGGTGGAGACCCAGTACTTC. It translates to CASNMNRVETQYF.

This chain connects TRBV7-9 to TRBJ2-1; D not certain. V was trimmed by 1 base and J by 0 bases, leaving 4 bases between them. There are 14 residues in the CDR3. From germline, CDR1 is SEHNR and CDR2 FQNEAQ (reference sequence). Here the CDR3 DNA reads TGTGCCAGCAGCTTAGTCAGCTCCTACAATGAGCAGTTCTTC. Protein product: CASSLVSSYNEQFF.

This clonotype was observed a few times. The chain joins TRBV29-1 to TRBJ2-7; TRBD1 aligns across 10 bases. CDR3 length: 15 amino acids. J lost 4 bases, V lost 0 bases, and 6 bases had no gene match. Per germline, CDR1 SQVTM and CDR2 ANQGSEA. This chain's CDR3 is CSVEESDRGRYEQYF. The CDR3 DNA sequence: TGCAGCGTTGAAGAGAGCGACAGGGGGCGATACGAGCAGTACTTC.

This clonotype was observed a handful of times. V is TRBV3-1 and J is TRBJ2-2; the D gene is possibly TRBD2 (6 bases). The CDR3 length is 13 residues. Trimming cost V 4 bases and J 6 bases, with 9 bases left between them. Germline loops: CDR1 LGHDT, CDR2 YNNKEL (reference sequence). CDR3 loop: CASSRREAGELFF. The CDR3 nucleotides read TGTGCCAGCAGCCGTAGGGAGGCCGGGGAGCTGTTTTTT.

The chain carries TRBV9 and TRBJ1-1; 8 nucleotides match TRBD1. This CDR3 is built from 15 residues. Losses at the gene ends were 3 bases for V and 4 bases for J; bases not matched to a gene: 8. CDR1 and CDR2 from the germline V gene are SGDLS and YYNGEE. CDR3 nucleotide sequence: TGTGCCAGCAGCGCCGACAGGGGATGGGCCACTGAAGCTTTCTTT. Protein: CASSADRGWATEAFF.

This clonotype was counted at least ten times. The gene calls are TRBV3-1 and TRBJ1-5; 7 positions agree with TRBD1. Germline V lookup: CDR1 LGHDT, CDR2 YNNKEL (reference sequence). Unmatched junction bases numbered 9, after V lost 1 base and J lost 6 bases. The CDR3 spans 16 residues. The CDR3 region is CASSQGGGGPSQPQHF. CDR3 DNA sequence: TGTGCCAGCAGCCAAGGGGGAGGGGGCCCCAGTCAGCCCCAGCATTTT.